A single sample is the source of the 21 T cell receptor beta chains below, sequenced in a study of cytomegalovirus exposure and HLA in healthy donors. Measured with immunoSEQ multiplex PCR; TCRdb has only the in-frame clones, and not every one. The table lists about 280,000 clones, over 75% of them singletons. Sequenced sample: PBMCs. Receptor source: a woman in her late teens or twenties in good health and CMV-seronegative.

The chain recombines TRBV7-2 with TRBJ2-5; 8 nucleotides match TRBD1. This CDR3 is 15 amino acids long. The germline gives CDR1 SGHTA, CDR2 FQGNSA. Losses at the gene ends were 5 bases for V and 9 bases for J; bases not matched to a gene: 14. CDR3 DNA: TGTGCCAGCAGCCCCCGGACAGGGATTGAACTGGCCCAGTACTTC. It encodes CASSPRTGIELAQYF.

The CDR3 DNA sequence: TGTGCCAGTATTGGGCAGGGGTGGTCCACCGGGGAGCTGTTTTTT. It encodes CASIGQGWSTGELFF. This chain uses TRBV19 with TRBJ2-2; maybe TRBD1 (6 bases). The CDR3 sequence is 15 residues long. Germline lookup yields CDR1 LNHDA and CDR2 SQIVND (reference sequence). Deletions cut 7 bases from V and 4 bases from J, with 16 bases between.

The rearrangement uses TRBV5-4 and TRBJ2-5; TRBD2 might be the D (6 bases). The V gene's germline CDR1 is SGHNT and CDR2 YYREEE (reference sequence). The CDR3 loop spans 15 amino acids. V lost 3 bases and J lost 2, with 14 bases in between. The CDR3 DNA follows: TGTGCCAGCAGCTCCCGGGACTCCCTACAAGAGACCCAGTACTTC. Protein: CASSSRDSLQETQYF.

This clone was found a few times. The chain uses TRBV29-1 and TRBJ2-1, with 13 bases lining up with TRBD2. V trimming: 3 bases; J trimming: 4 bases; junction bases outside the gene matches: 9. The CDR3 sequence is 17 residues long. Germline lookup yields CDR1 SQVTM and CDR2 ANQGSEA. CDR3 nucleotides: TGCAGCGTTGACGTCCATGCGACTAGCGGGGGGTACAATGAGCAGTTCTTC. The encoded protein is CSVDVHATSGGYNEQFF.

CDR3 coding DNA: TGTGCCAGCTCGTTACAGGAAAATCAGCCCCAGCATTTT. Residues: CASSLQENQPQHF. The chain recombines TRBV18 with TRBJ1-5; tentative D call: TRBD1 (5 bases). Germline loops: CDR1 KGHSH, CDR2 LQKENI. V was shortened by 6 bases and J by 4 bases, with 10 bases between the two germline ends. The CDR3 totals 13 residues.

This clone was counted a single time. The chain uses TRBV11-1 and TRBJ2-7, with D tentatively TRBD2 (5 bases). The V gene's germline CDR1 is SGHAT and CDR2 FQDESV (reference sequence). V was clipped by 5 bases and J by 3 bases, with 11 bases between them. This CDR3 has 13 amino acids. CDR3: CASSAPRDYEQYF. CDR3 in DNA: TGTGCCAGCAGCGCCCCCCGGGACTACGAGCAGTACTTC.

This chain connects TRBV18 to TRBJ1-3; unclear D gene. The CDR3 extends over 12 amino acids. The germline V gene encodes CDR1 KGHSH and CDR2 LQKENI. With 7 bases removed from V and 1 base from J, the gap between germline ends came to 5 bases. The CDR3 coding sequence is TGTGCCAGCTGTCTGTCTGGAAACACCATATATTTT. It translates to CASCLSGNTIYF.

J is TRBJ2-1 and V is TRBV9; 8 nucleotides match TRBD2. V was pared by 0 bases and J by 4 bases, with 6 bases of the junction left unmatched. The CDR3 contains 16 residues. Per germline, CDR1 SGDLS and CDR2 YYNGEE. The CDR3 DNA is TGTGCCAGCAGCGTAGCGAGTAGCGGGGTATACAATGAGCAGTTCTTC. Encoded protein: CASSVASSGVYNEQFF.

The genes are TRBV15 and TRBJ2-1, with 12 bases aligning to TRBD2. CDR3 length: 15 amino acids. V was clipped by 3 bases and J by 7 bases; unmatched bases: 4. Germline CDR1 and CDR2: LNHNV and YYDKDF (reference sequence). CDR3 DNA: TGTGCCACCAGCAGGCCCCTAGCGGGAGGGAATGAGCAGTTCTTC. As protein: CATSRPLAGGNEQFF.

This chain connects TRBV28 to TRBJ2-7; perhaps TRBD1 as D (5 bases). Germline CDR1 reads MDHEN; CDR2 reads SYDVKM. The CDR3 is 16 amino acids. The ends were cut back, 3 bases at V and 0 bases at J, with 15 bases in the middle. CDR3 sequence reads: CASSLSDTKDSYEQYF. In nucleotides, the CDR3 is TGTGCCAGCAGTTTGTCGGACACCAAAGACTCCTACGAGCAGTACTTC.

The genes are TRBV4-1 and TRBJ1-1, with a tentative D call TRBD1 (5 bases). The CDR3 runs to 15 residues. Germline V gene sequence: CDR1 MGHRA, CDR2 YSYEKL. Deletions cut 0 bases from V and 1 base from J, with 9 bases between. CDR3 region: CASSQDGGRNTEAFF. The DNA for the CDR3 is TGCGCCAGCAGCCAAGATGGGGGGAGGAACACTGAAGCTTTCTTT.

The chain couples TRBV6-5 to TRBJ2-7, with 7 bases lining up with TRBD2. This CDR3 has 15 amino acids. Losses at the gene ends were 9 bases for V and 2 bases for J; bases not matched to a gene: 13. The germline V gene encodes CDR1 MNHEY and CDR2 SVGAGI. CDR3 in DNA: TGTGCCAGAAAGGAGGGGCGGGAGATCCCCTACGAGCAGTACTTC. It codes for CARKEGREIPYEQYF.

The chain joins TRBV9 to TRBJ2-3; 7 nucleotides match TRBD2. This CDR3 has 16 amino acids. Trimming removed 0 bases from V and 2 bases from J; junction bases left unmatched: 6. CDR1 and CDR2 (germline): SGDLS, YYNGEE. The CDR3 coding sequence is TGTGCCAGCAGCGTAGGCGGGGGAATTTTCACAGATACGCAGTATTTT. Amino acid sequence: CASSVGGGIFTDTQYF.

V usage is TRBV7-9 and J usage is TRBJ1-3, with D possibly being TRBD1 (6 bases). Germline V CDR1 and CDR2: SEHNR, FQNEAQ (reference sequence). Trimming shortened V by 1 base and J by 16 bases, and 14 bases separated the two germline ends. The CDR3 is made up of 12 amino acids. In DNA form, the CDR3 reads TGTGCCAGCAGCTTAGTGGGTTCGGGACACTATTTT. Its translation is CASSLVGSGHYF.

The CDR3, as DNA: TGTGCCAGCAGTTACCAGGCAGGGGTCGATGAAAAACTGTTTTTT. Residues: CASSYQAGVDEKLFF. V usage is TRBV6-5 and J usage is TRBJ1-4; tentatively, D is TRBD1 (6 bases). Trimming took off 2 bases at V and 6 bases at J, with 13 bases between the two ends. The CDR3 sequence is 15 residues long. Germline V gene sequence: CDR1 MNHEY, CDR2 SVGAGI.

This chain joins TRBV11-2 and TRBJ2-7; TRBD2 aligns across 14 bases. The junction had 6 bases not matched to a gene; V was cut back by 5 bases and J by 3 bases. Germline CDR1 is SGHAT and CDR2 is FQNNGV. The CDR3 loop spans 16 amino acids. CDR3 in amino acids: CASSPGTSGSFYEQYF. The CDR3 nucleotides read TGTGCCAGCAGCCCCGGGACTAGCGGGAGTTTCTACGAGCAGTACTTC. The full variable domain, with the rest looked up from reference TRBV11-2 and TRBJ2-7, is EAGVAQSPRYKIIEKRQSVAFWCNPISGHATLYWYQQILGQGPKLLIQFQNNGVVDDSQLPKDRFSAERLKGVDSTLKIQPAKLEDSAVYLCASSPGTSGSFYEQYFGPGTRLTVT.

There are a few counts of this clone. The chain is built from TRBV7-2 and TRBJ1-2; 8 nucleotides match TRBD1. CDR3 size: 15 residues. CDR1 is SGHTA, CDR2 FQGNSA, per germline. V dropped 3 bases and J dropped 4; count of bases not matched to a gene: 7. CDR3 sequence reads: CASSFAGQGPYGYTF. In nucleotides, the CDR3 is TGTGCCAGCAGCTTCGCTGGACAGGGACCCTATGGCTACACCTTC.

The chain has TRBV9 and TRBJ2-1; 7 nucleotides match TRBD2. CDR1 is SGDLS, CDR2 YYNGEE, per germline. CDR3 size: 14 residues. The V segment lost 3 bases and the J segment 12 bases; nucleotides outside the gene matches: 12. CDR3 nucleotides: TGTGCCAGCAGCGCAAAAGGGGAGCGGGATAGGCAGTTCTTC. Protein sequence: CASSAKGERDRQFF.

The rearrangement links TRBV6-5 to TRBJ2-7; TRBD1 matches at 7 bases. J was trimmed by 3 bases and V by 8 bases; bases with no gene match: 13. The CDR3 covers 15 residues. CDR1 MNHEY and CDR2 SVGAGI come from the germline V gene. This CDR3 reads CASGLTRQGNYEQYF. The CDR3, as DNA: TGTGCCAGCGGTCTAACTAGACAGGGTAACTACGAGCAGTACTTC.

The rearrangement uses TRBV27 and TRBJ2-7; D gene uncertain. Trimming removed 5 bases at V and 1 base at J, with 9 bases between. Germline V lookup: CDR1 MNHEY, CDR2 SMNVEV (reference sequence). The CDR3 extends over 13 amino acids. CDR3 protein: CASSVSPSYEQYF. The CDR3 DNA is TGTGCCAGCAGTGTTAGCCCTTCCTACGAGCAGTACTTC.

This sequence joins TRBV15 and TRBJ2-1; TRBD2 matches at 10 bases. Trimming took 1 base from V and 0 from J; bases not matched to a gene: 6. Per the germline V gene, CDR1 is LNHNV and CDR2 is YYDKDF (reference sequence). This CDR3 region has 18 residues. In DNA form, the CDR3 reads TGTGCCACCAGCAGAGGACCCCCTAGCGGGAGCTCCTACAATGAGCAGTTCTTC. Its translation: CATSRGPPSGSSYNEQFF.